Sequencing of this T cell receptor (beta chain) was carried out in a study of blood T cell repertoires in COVID-19 (dated by TCRdb to about 2020). With regard to the full study: Collaborator samples came from the United States, Italy and Spain and covered acute and convalescent phases of COVID-19. The material from the prospective study consisted of cDNA or gDNA derived from T cells, B-cell-depleted T cells, or PBMCs. The dataset comprised deeply sampled blood TCRbeta repertoires from subjects exposed to, actively infected with, or recovered from COVID-19. The repertoires were released in a freely available public database meant as a resource for research on the immune response to SARS-CoV-2. The samples were drawn from two sources: the first 160 participants of the ongoing ImmuneRACE study, and 1,000 to 1,500 subjects contributed by 6 global collaborators. A de-identified subject ID, COVID-19 status, age in years and sex were almost always included in the sample metadata. Where available, HLA class I and class II types were obtained from metadata supplied by the sample provider rather than from assay-based typing. What the authors observed across the whole study: How much clinical and demographic metadata was included differed by source and by participant, and the metadata was provided uncurated.

Comment on this clone: Its antigen remains unidentified. No much larger clone exists at a distance of one base, and base qualities are not known.

TCRbeta CDR3 regions were amplified from genomic DNA by means of the immunoSEQ Assay, a bias-controlled multiplex PCR. The original methods were these. Within the assay, amplification of reference gene primers was used to estimate how many nucleated cells each sample contained. Sequence reads were collapsed and filtered to measure the absolute abundance of every unique TCRbeta CDR3 rearrangement. For each sample, productive Simpson clonality was calculated as the square root of Simpson's diversity index across productive rearrangements. TCRdb holds this immuneACCESS table with in-frame rearrangements only. Some clones are missing; in checked studies, unresolved V genes explain under half, and the rest has no known cause. V, J and clone size were drawn from that table, and D and trimming were deduced from the DNA. The sample records 290,000 or so clones, approximately 82% of which are singletons. The top ten constitute roughly 5.3% of the sample.

In the prospective study, participants were roughly 18 to 95 years old, resided in 25 or so geographic areas of the United States, and were enrolled through a virtual design. To assign participants to cohorts, the prospective study relied on clinical history that participants themselves reported in a screening survey and a study questionnaire. A participant counted as exposed if, within 2 weeks of entering the study, that participant had been in contact with someone who had a PCR-confirmed or clinician-diagnosed COVID-19 case. Mobile phlebotomists in the prospective study collected whole blood, serum and a nasopharyngeal or oropharyngeal swab from every participant. Participants in the prospective study had the option to provide additional blood draws and questionnaires over a 2-month period. Prospective study blood samples were shipped either frozen or at room temperature before DNA extraction.

Per the germline V gene, SQVTM is the CDR1 and ANQGSEA is the CDR2. The CDR3 runs 13 amino acids, cysteine and phenylalanine included. Only CDR3 DNA remains: 39 bases, in frame from the first base. Sequenced sample: PBMCs or T cells enriched from blood (not recorded which). This receptor chain uses TRBV29-1 and TRBJ2-2; 8 bases in between match TRBD1. The receptor was isolated from a man aged 40-55 years who had been exposed to COVID-19. The DNA is as follows: TGCGTACTGGGACAGGCAAACACCGGGGAGCTGTTTTTT. Its product reads: CVLGQANTGELFF.